The 10 T cell receptor beta chains given below trace back to one sample, sequenced in a study of cytomegalovirus exposure and HLA in healthy donors. The PCR had 60 Vbeta and 13 Jbeta primers. Assay used: immunoSEQ multiplex PCR; TCRdb lists only in-frame clones, some missing. The data contain 66,000 or so clones, around 90% of them seen just once; the ten biggest clones take up less than 1.6%. Specimen: PBMCs. These receptors came from a man between 25 and 39 years old in good health and CMV-seropositive.

The chain employs TRBV4-2 and TRBJ2-1; 8 bases are shared with TRBD1. CDR1 and CDR2 from the germline V gene are LGHNA and YNFKEQ. Trimming took 0 bases from V and 6 from J; bases not matched to a gene: 7. This CDR3 has 16 residues. The CDR3 nucleotides read TGTGCCAGCAGCCAAGATGGAGGACAGGGAAGCAATGAGCAGTTCTTC. Amino acid sequence: CASSQDGGQGSNEQFF.

The chain carries TRBV28 and TRBJ2-1; 8 bases agree with TRBD2. V lost 7 bases, J lost 6 bases, and 5 bases stayed unmatched. This CDR3 is built from 13 residues. Per germline, CDR1 MDHEN and CDR2 SYDVKM. The CDR3 bases are TGTGCCAGCACCCGGACTAGCCCCAATGAGCAGTTCTTC. Protein sequence: CASTRTSPNEQFF. The whole variable domain, remainder taken from reference TRBV28 and TRBJ2-1, is DVKVTQSSRYLVKRTGEKVFLECVQDMDHENMFWYRQDPGLGLRLIYFSYDVKMKEKGDIPEGYSVSREKKERFSLILESASTNQTSMYLCASTRTSPNEQFFGPGTRLTVL.

In this sample, this clone turned up once. The J gene is TRBJ2-2, the V gene TRBV25-1; D gene uncertain. CDR3 length equals 15 residues. V gave up 5 bases and J gave up 1 base, with 11 bases separating them. Per germline, CDR1 MGHDK and CDR2 SYGVNS. The CDR3 spells CASSRSGGNTGELFF. The CDR3 DNA sequence: TGTGCCAGCAGTAGATCAGGTGGGAACACCGGGGAGCTGTTTTTT.

The chain carries TRBV7-9 and TRBJ1-1, with D possibly being TRBD1 (6 bases). The CDR3 is 15 residues long. Germline V gene lookup returns CDR1 SEHNR and CDR2 FQNEAQ (reference sequence). Trimming removed 1 base from V and 3 bases from J, with 12 bases in between. CDR3 sequence (DNA): TGTGCCAGCAGCTTAGGAGGGAGGGGGGACACTGAAGCTTTCTTT. It specifies CASSLGGRGDTEAFF.

This rearrangement joins TRBV27 to TRBJ1-1; D unclear. V lost 0 bases and J 1 base, leaving 6 bases between the germline ends. CDR1 is MNHEY and CDR2 is SMNVEV in the germline V gene (reference sequence). The CDR3 runs to 14 residues. The CDR3 reads CASSLSGGNTEAFF. CDR3 coding DNA: TGTGCCAGCAGTTTATCTGGCGGGAACACTGAAGCTTTCTTT.

The chain employs TRBV5-1 and TRBJ2-7; D is ambiguous. The CDR3 contains 16 residues. Germline V gives CDR1 SGHRS, CDR2 YFSETQ. Trimming took 4 bases from V and 3 from J, leaving 20 bases between them. As DNA, the CDR3 is TGCGCCAGCAGCGGAACCTCCGGTGCTGGGCACTACGAGCAGTACTTC. It yields the protein CASSGTSGAGHYEQYF.

J is TRBJ2-1 and V is TRBV5-1; TRBD2 matches 11 bases. Germline-derived CDR1 and CDR2 are SGHRS and YFSETQ. This CDR3 spans 17 amino acids. V dropped 4 bases and J dropped 0; count of bases not matched to a gene: 6. CDR3 residues: CASSLGLAGNSYNEQFF. Written as DNA, the CDR3 is TGCGCCAGCAGCCTCGGACTAGCGGGCAACTCCTACAATGAGCAGTTCTTC.

The V and J genes are TRBV18 and TRBJ2-2; D possibly corresponds to TRBD2 (5 bases). With 3 bases removed from V and 3 bases from J, the gap between germline ends came to 14 bases. The CDR3 is 16 residues long. Germline loops: CDR1 KGHSH, CDR2 LQKENI. This CDR3 reads CASSPVGSFDTGELFF. As DNA, the CDR3 is TGTGCCAGCTCACCGGTGGGGAGTTTTGACACCGGGGAGCTGTTTTTT.

The chain links TRBV7-9 to TRBJ1-6, with unresolved D. CDR3 length equals 12 residues. From germline, CDR1 is SEHNR and CDR2 FQNEAQ (reference sequence). The V end was cut by 5 bases, the J end by 10 bases, with 9 bases between. DNA for the CDR3: TGTGCCAGCAGCCTAACGAGCTCACCCCTCCACTTT. This gives the protein CASSLTSSPLHF.

The V gene is TRBV11-2, the J gene TRBJ1-2, with TRBD1 as a possible D gene (5 bases). Germline lookup yields CDR1 SGHAT and CDR2 FQNNGV. The CDR3 consists of 12 residues. Trimming removed 6 bases at V and 5 bases at J, with 10 bases between. The CDR3 sequence: CASRSAGYGYTF. As DNA, the CDR3 is TGTGCCAGCAGATCAGCAGGGTATGGCTACACCTTC. Together with reference TRBV11-2 and TRBJ1-2, the CDR3 gives the full variable domain: EAGVAQSPRYKIIEKRQSVAFWCNPISGHATLYWYQQILGQGPKLLIQFQNNGVVDDSQLPKDRFSAERLKGVDSTLKIQPAKLEDSAVYLCASRSAGYGYTFGSGTRLTVV.